Listed here are 24 T cell receptor beta chains from one sample, sequenced in a study of monozygotic twins with inflammatory bowel disease. After re-calling the 5' RACE reads, TCRdb lists one entry per CDR3 protein, DNA absent. In all, the sample yields approximately 200,000 distinct CDR3 sequences. The sequenced sample consisted of blood. Source of these receptors: a human donor with ulcerative colitis or Crohn's disease, or a healthy co-twin of an affected twin (not recorded which).

This chain joins TRBV20-1 and TRBJ1-5; checking the TCRdb D call of TRBD1 is not possible without DNA. Per the germline V gene, CDR1 is DFQATT and CDR2 is SNEGSKA (reference sequence). The CDR3 consists of 14 residues. CDR3 sequence: CSASWGVSNQPQHF.

The rearrangement uses TRBV5-1 and TRBJ2-5; TCRdb's assignment of TRBD1 cannot be checked, as there is no DNA. Germline V CDR1 and CDR2: SGHRS, YFSETQ. The CDR3 covers 14 residues. CDR3 in amino acids: CASSPFGQGETQYF.

The chain has TRBV7-2 and TRBJ2-1; lacking DNA, the TRBD2 call made by TCRdb goes unchecked. Per the germline V gene, CDR1 is SGHTA and CDR2 is FQGNSA. This CDR3 is built from 14 residues. The CDR3 sequence is CASSRTTSFNEQFF.

The chain recombines TRBV5-4 with TRBJ2-3; checking the TCRdb D call of TRBD1 is not possible without DNA. Germline values: CDR1 SGHNT, CDR2 YYREEE (reference sequence). This CDR3 is 13 amino acids long. CDR3 amino acids: CASRPGEWDTQYF.

The chain joins TRBV2 to TRBJ1-6. Germline CDR1 reads SNHLY; CDR2 reads FYNNEI. This CDR3 region has 14 residues. This chain's CDR3 is CASSADSAWSPLHF.

J is TRBJ2-3 and V is TRBV7-2. The CDR3 runs 11 residues. The germline V gene encodes CDR1 SGHTA and CDR2 FQGNSA. CDR3 residues: CASSLSWTQYF.

The V and J genes are TRBV5-1 and TRBJ2-3; absent DNA, TCRdb's TRBD1 call cannot be checked. Germline CDR1 SGHRS, CDR2 YFSETQ. The CDR3 totals 14 residues. The CDR3 loop reads CASSLRTATDTQYF. The full variable domain, its missing parts supplied by reference TRBV5-1 and TRBJ2-3, is KAGVTQTPRYLIKTRGQQVTLSCSPISGHRSVSWYQQTPGQGLQFLFEYFSETQRNKGNFPGRFSGRQFSNSRSEMNVSTLELGDSALYLCASSLRTATDTQYFGPGTRLTVL.

V is TRBV11-3 and J is TRBJ2-1. Germline CDR1 SGHNT, CDR2 YENEEA. CDR3 size: 15 residues. CDR3: CASSPESSLGNEQFF.

The V gene is TRBV7-2, the J gene TRBJ2-1. Germline values: CDR1 SGHTA, CDR2 FQGNSA. The CDR3 runs to 13 residues. The CDR3 spells CASSLARRDEQFF.

The chain is built from TRBV25-1 and TRBJ2-3; TCRdb outputs TRBD2, but without DNA this stays unchecked. The CDR3 has 15 amino acids. Germline V gene lookup returns CDR1 MGHDK and CDR2 SYGVNS. The CDR3 region is CASSFAGVRGDTQYF.

The chain is built from TRBV20-1 and TRBJ2-2; the TCRdb D gene call, TRBD1, has no DNA to confirm it. This CDR3 contains 13 residues. Germline CDR1 is DFQATT and CDR2 is SNEGSKA (reference sequence). CDR3: CSAPDRYTGELFF.

This chain links TRBV5-1 with TRBJ1-1; TCRdb's D call of TRBD1 is untestable without DNA. The CDR3 covers 16 residues. Germline CDR1 SGHRS, CDR2 YFSETQ. The CDR3 loop is CASGTTGGSSNTEAFF.

The J gene is TRBJ1-1, the V gene TRBV4-2; TCRdb's D gene call, TRBD1, goes unchecked for lack of DNA. This CDR3 is 16 amino acids long. CDR1 and CDR2 (germline): LGHNA, YNFKEQ. This CDR3 is CASSQGWDRDPTEAFF.

This chain's CDR3 is CASSYLANPLYEQYF. The chain is built from TRBV6-2 or TRBV6-3 and TRBJ2-7; TCRdb outputs TRBD2, but without DNA this stays unchecked. The CDR3 has 15 residues. From germline, CDR1 is MNHEY and CDR2 SVGEGT.

The genes are TRBV20-1 and TRBJ1-2; no DNA is available, so the TRBD1 call from TCRdb remains unchecked. The CDR3 is 13 residues long. The germline V gene has CDR1 DFQATT and CDR2 SNEGSKA (reference sequence). The CDR3 loop reads CSARGQNNYGYTF.

The chain has TRBV4-3 and TRBJ1-1; the D gene TCRdb calls, TRBD1, cannot be checked with no DNA. Germline V gives CDR1 LGHNA, CDR2 YSLEER. This CDR3 comprises 14 residues. The CDR3 protein is CASSVSGQGVEAFF.

The genes are TRBV4-2 and TRBJ2-7; lacking DNA, the TRBD1 call made by TCRdb goes unchecked. The V gene's germline CDR1 is LGHNA and CDR2 YNFKEQ. This CDR3 comprises 19 residues. The chain's CDR3 is CASRSSTGGAWREAYEQYF.

This sequence joins TRBV7-2 and TRBJ2-1; with no DNA, the TCRdb D assignment of TRBD2 cannot be verified. The CDR3 sequence is 16 residues long. Germline CDR1 and CDR2: SGHTA and FQGNSA. CDR3 region: CASSLVGSGRVDEQFF.

The chain employs TRBV7-2 and TRBJ1-6; with no DNA, the TCRdb D assignment of TRBD1 cannot be verified. Per germline, CDR1 SGHTA and CDR2 FQGNSA. The CDR3 totals 15 residues. CDR3 residues: CASSLTTGVNSPLHF. Together with reference TRBV7-2 and TRBJ1-6, the CDR3 gives the full variable domain: GAGVSQSPSNKVTEKGKDVELRCDPISGHTALYWYRQSLGQGLEFLIYFQGNSAPDKSGLPSDRFSAERTGGSVSTLTIQRTQQEDSAVYLCASSLTTGVNSPLHFGNGTRLTVT.

The rearrangement uses TRBV3-1 and TRBJ1-5. CDR1 and CDR2 from the germline V gene are LGHDT and YNNKEL (reference sequence). The CDR3 runs to 13 residues. CDR3 region: CASSQGANQPQHF.

J is TRBJ1-6 and V is TRBV7-2; TCRdb's D call of TRBD1 is untestable without DNA. The germline V gene has CDR1 SGHTA and CDR2 FQGNSA. This CDR3 spans 15 amino acids. Here the CDR3 reads CASSSFPGPNSPLHF.

The chain links TRBV5-1 to TRBJ2-2; as DNA is missing, the TRBD1 call by TCRdb cannot be tested. Germline V gives CDR1 SGHRS, CDR2 YFSETQ. The CDR3 length is 15 residues. The CDR3 spells CASSRTGINTGELFF.

This rearrangement joins TRBV6-2 or TRBV6-3 to TRBJ1-1; TCRdb returns TRBD1, unconfirmable since there is no DNA. This CDR3 is 13 amino acids long. Looked up from germline, CDR1 is MNHEY and CDR2 is SVGEGT. The CDR3 region is CASHRGMNTEAFF.

This sequence joins TRBV5-1 and TRBJ2-1; without DNA, the TCRdb call of TRBD2 cannot be checked. The CDR3 extends over 14 amino acids. Germline V gives CDR1 SGHRS, CDR2 YFSETQ. This chain's CDR3 is CASGLGLPYNEQFF.